The 5 T cell receptor beta chains given below trace back to one sample, sequenced in a study of blood T cell repertoires in COVID-19. The repertoire was sequenced with immunoSEQ multiplex PCR; TCRdb's copy has only in-frame clones and lacks some. The table includes 200,000 or so clones, 88% detected once. Material for sequencing was PBMCs or T cells enriched from blood (not recorded which). The receptors shown here come from a woman younger than 45 who had been exposed to COVID-19.

The chain combines TRBV27 with TRBJ1-3; no clear D gene. V dropped 8 bases and J dropped 0 bases, with 11 bases sitting between them. The germline CDR1 and CDR2 sequences are MNHEY and SMNVEV (reference sequence). This CDR3 spans 14 amino acids. CDR3 loop: CASARWSSGNTIYF. In nucleotides, the CDR3 is TGTGCCAGCGCTAGGTGGAGCTCTGGAAACACCATATATTTT.

The chain combines TRBV5-1 with TRBJ2-7, with D possibly being TRBD2 (6 bases). The CDR3 loop spans 13 amino acids. Germline CDR1 SGHRS, CDR2 YFSETQ. The ends were cut back, 6 bases at V and 3 bases at J, with 13 bases in the middle. The CDR3 bases are TGCGCCAGCACGGGAGCGACGATCTACGAGCAGTACTTC. Its translation is CASTGATIYEQYF. Full variable domain (outside the CDR3, taken from reference TRBV5-1 and TRBJ2-7): KAGVTQTPRYLIKTRGQQVTLSCSPISGHRSVSWYQQTPGQGLQFLFEYFSETQRNKGNFPGRFSGRQFSNSRSEMNVSTLELGDSALYLCASTGATIYEQYFGPGTRLTVT.

This clone was seen once. The chain recombines TRBV19 with TRBJ2-7, with D possibly TRBD2 on 5 matching bases. V was shortened by 4 bases and J by 4 bases, with 8 bases between the two germline ends. This CDR3 has 12 residues. CDR1 and CDR2 from the germline V gene are LNHDA and SQIVND (reference sequence). The CDR3 DNA follows: TGTGCCAGTAGTACAGGACTGTACGAGCAGTACTTC. Its translation: CASSTGLYEQYF.

The rearrangement links TRBV15 to TRBJ2-5; D perhaps matches TRBD1 (5 bases). The CDR3 has 15 amino acids. Trimming cost V 0 bases and J 3 bases, with 11 bases left between them. Germline V gene data show CDR1 as LNHNV and CDR2 as YYDKDF (reference sequence). The CDR3 is CATSREGRIEETQYF. CDR3 nucleotide sequence: TGTGCCACCAGCAGAGAGGGGCGGATAGAAGAGACCCAGTACTTC.

The genes are TRBV10-2 and TRBJ2-2, with 11 bases aligning to TRBD2. Germline V gene sequence: CDR1 WSHSY, CDR2 SAAADI. This CDR3 is 14 amino acids long. The junction had 2 bases not matched to a gene; V was cut back by 9 bases and J by 2 bases. CDR3 in amino acids: CASLAGGNTGELFF. In DNA, the CDR3 is TGCGCCAGTCTAGCGGGAGGAAACACCGGGGAGCTGTTTTTT.